This TCR beta chain came from a study of T cell clones after liver transplantation. The data were produced by immunoSEQ multiplex PCR, yet TCRdb's version contains in-frame clones alone and is incomplete. The sample gives roughly 56,000 clones, 65% to 80% of which show up once; around 9.5% is in the top ten. This clone was observed a few times. This clonotype was sampled from a human patient who received a liver transplant. Some T cells may be graft donor cells. The input for sequencing was CD4+ T cells from blood, taken 54 months after liver transplant.

CDR3 in DNA: TGTGCCAGCAGCTTAGGCGGGAGTAACTATGGCTACACCTTC. It specifies CASSLGGSNYGYTF. The chain carries TRBV7-2 and TRBJ1-2; D not certain. This CDR3 is 14 amino acids long. V lost 1 base to trimming and J lost 1 base, with 7 bases between them. CDR1 and CDR2 from the germline V gene are SGHTA and FQGNSA.